A selection of T cell receptor beta chains follows, all from one sample in a study of blood T cell repertoires in COVID-19. The assay was immunoSEQ multiplex PCR, and TCRdb's table has in-frame clones only and misses some. Here the sample spans a few hundred thousand clones, roughly 90% being singletons. Sequencing input: peripheral blood. These receptors originate from a man younger than 35 who had recovered from COVID-19. Each CDR3 is given with its conserved first and last residue. D genes are given only for firm matches. Clone size is stated in some rows and not others, as once, few, many or a class when expanded.

>TRBJ2-2|NA|TRBV4-3|14|NA
TGCGCCAGCAGCCACGACCCAGGGGCCGGGGAGCTGTTTTTT
CASSHDPGAGELFF
>TRBJ1-1|NA|TRBV30|15|NA
TGTGCCTGGAGTCCCGACCGGGGAATTAACACTGAAGCTTTCTTT
CAWSPDRGINTEAFF
>TRBJ1-2|NA|TRBV6-1|14|NA
TGTGCCAGCAGTGAAGCTGTCAGGGTCGGGGGCTACACCTTC
CASSEAVRVGGYTF
>TRBJ2-1|NA|TRBV7-3|16|TRBD1
TGTGCCAGCAGCCCCTGGGACAGGGGGCTTTACAATGAGCAGTTCTTC
CASSPWDRGLYNEQFF
>TRBJ1-6|NA|TRBV19|16|NA
TGTGCCAGTAGTATAGGGTTGTTGAAGGGGAATTCACCCCTCCACTTT
CASSIGLLKGNSPLHF
>TRBJ1-5|NA|TRBV7-8|13|NA
TGTGCCAGCAGCTTAGCGTCCAGTCAGCCCCAGCATTTT
CASSLASSQPQHF
>TRBJ1-5|once|TRBV14|16|NA
TGTGCCAGCAGCCCCGGAACGGGGGGAAGCAATCAGCCCCAGCATTTT
CASSPGTGGSNQPQHF
>TRBJ2-7|NA|TRBV5-6|14|NA
TGTGCCAGCAGCTTGTCCCGCAGAGGGTACGAGCAGTACTTC
CASSLSRRGYEQYF
>TRBJ1-1|NA|TRBV9|15|NA
TGTGCCAGCAGCGTACGCGGTCAACCGAACACTGAAGCTTTCTTT
CASSVRGQPNTEAFF
>TRBJ2-1|NA|TRBV6-2/TRBV6-3|15|NA
TGTGCCAGCAGTTACTTCGTAGGGGGGGGTATTGAGCAGTTCTTC
CASSYFVGGGIEQFF
>TRBJ2-3|once|TRBV6-5|14|TRBD2
TGTGCCAGCAAACTAGCGGGGGGCGGAGATACGCAGTATTTT
CASKLAGGGDTQYF
>TRBJ1-2|many|TRBV3-1/TRBV3-2|15|TRBD1
TGTGCCAGCAGCCAAAAGGGGGACAGAGGCTATGGCTACACCTTC
CASSQKGDRGYGYTF
>TRBJ1-1|NA|TRBV6-1|15|NA
TGTGCCAGCAGTGAGGACTCAAGGAGGGACACTGAAGCTTTCTTT
CASSEDSRRDTEAFF
>TRBJ1-2|NA|TRBV29-1|10|NA
TGCAGCGTTGAAGGAGGTGGCTACACCTTC
CSVEGGGYTF
>TRBJ1-2|NA|TRBV7-8|14|NA
TGTGCCAGCAGCTTAGCGACAACTAACTATGGCTACACCTTC
CASSLATTNYGYTF
>TRBJ1-1|NA|TRBV9|14|TRBD1
TGTGCCAGCAGCGTAGGAGACAGGGAATCCGAAGCTTTCTTT
CASSVGDRESEAFF
>TRBJ1-3|NA|TRBV3-1/TRBV3-2|16|NA
TGTGCCAGCAGCCACAATGTTGGGGGGTTTCGAAACACCATATATTTT
CASSHNVGGFRNTIYF
>TRBJ2-1|NA|TRBV12-3/TRBV12-4|12|NA
TGTGCCAGCAGTTCATCGGGCAATGAGCAGTTCTTC
CASSSSGNEQFF
>TRBJ2-2|once|TRBV19|14|TRBD2
TGTGCCAGTAGTAGACTAGCGGGGGCCGGGGAGCTGTTTTTT
CASSRLAGAGELFF
>TRBJ1-4|NA|TRBV12-5|14|TRBD1
TGTGCTAGCGCTCCCGGGACAGGGGTTGAAAAACTGTTTTTT
CASAPGTGVEKLFF
>TRBJ2-7|NA|TRBV13|14|TRBD1
TGTGCCAGCAGCACAGGGGGCACTTACTACGAGCAGTACTTC
CASSTGGTYYEQYF
>TRBJ1-2|NA|TRBV6-1|15|NA
TGTGCCAGCAGTGAACCCCAGGGTCGGGTCTATGGCTACACCTTC
CASSEPQGRVYGYTF
>TRBJ2-2|once|TRBV10-1|15|TRBD2
TGCGCCAGCAGACCCCGGGACTACAACACCGGGGAGCTGTTTTTT
CASRPRDYNTGELFF
>TRBJ2-1|NA|TRBV11-2|13|NA
TGTGCCAGCAGCTTAGAACTCTCACGGGTGCAGTTCTTC
CASSLELSRVQFF
>TRBJ2-3|NA|TRBV11-2|16|NA
TGTGCCAGCAGCTTAGGTCCCAGGGGTCGCACAGATACGCAGTATTTT
CASSLGPRGRTDTQYF
>TRBJ2-7|NA|TRBV2|12|NA
TGTGCCAGCAACGACGGCAGGGCCGAGCAGTACTTC
CASNDGRAEQYF
>TRBJ2-2|NA|TRBV28|17|NA
TGTGCCAGCACTACGATGTGGGGGGTTCTCCCGGACGGGGAGCTGTTTTTT
CASTTMWGVLPDGELFF
>TRBJ2-2|NA|TRBV10-3|12|NA
TGTGCCATCTCCCCTCGCACCGGGGAGCTGTTTTTT
CAISPRTGELFF
>TRBJ1-6|few|TRBV7-3|13|NA
TGTGCCAGCAGTCTCGAGTACGATTCACCCCTCCACTTT
CASSLEYDSPLHF
>TRBJ2-3|NA|TRBV9|13|NA
TGTGCCAGCAGCGTAGTAGACACAGATACGCAGTATTTT
CASSVVDTDTQYF
>TRBJ1-1|NA|TRBV27|12|TRBD1
TGTGCCAGCAGTTTCGGGCAGGGGGTGGCTTTCTTT
CASSFGQGVAFF
>TRBJ2-7|NA|TRBV29-1|14|NA
TGCAGCGTTCGGGAGTTCCCTAGTGTGGAAGAGCAGTACTTC
CSVREFPSVEEQYF
>TRBJ1-1|NA|TRBV6-2/TRBV6-3|12|NA
TGTGCCAGCAGCTATACGGACACTGAAGCTTTCTTT
CASSYTDTEAFF
>TRBJ2-7|NA|TRBV4-1|13|NA
TGCGCCAGCAGCCAAGACGCTCAGGGAAAGCAGTACTTC
CASSQDAQGKQYF
>TRBJ1-2|NA|TRBV7-9|15|TRBD1
TGTGCCAGCAGCTCCTACAGGGGTGCGGACTATGGCTACACCTTC
CASSSYRGADYGYTF
>TRBJ1-1|NA|TRBV14|15|NA
TGTGCCAGCAGCCCCCGTGGCAGTTCGGGGTGGGAAGCTTTCTTT
CASSPRGSSGWEAFF
>TRBJ2-3|NA|TRBV7-2|17|TRBD2
TGTGCCAGCAGCTCCGCTCCAGCGGGGGGGCCAGGGGATACGCAGTATTTT
CASSSAPAGGPGDTQYF
>TRBJ1-1|NA|TRBV7-9|13|TRBD1
TGTGCCAGCAGTGGACAGGGCAGGACTGAAGCTTTCTTT
CASSGQGRTEAFF
>TRBJ1-2|NA|TRBV9|17|TRBD1
TGTGCCAGCAGCCCTCCCCGCCTGGGGGACAGGGCAATTGGCTACACCTTC
CASSPPRLGDRAIGYTF
>TRBJ2-2|NA|TRBV9|16|NA
TGTGCCAGCAGCGTAGGTTTGGGCCGAGACACCGGGGAGCTGTTTTTT
CASSVGLGRDTGELFF
>TRBJ2-5|NA|TRBV11-3|14|TRBD2
TGTGCCAGCAGCGCAACTAGCGGGCAAGAGACCCAGTACTTC
CASSATSGQETQYF
>TRBJ2-1|few|TRBV15|16|TRBD1
TGTGCCACCAGCAGCCCGGGGACAGGGTACGGAAATGAGCAGTTCTTC
CATSSPGTGYGNEQFF
>TRBJ1-2|NA|TRBV23-1|17|TRBD1
TGCGCCAGCACGAAGCCGGGACAGCCACATAAACCCTATGGCTACACCTTC
CASTKPGQPHKPYGYTF
>TRBJ2-3|NA|TRBV29-1|13|TRBD2
TGCAGCGCCAGACGGGGGGAGACAGATACGCAGTATTTT
CSARRGETDTQYF
>TRBJ2-5|NA|TRBV7-2|14|TRBD2
TGTGCCAGCAGCTCCCTAGCGGGAGGAGAGACCCAGTACTTC
CASSSLAGGETQYF